This TCR beta chain was identified during a study of blood T cell repertoires in COVID-19. This CDR3 contains 14 residues. The V segment lost 6 bases and the J segment 2 bases; nucleotides outside the gene matches: 3. Germline CDR1 reads LGHNA; CDR2 reads YNFKEQ. Libraries were prepared by immunoSEQ multiplex PCR; TCRdb keeps only in-frame clonotypes and omits some of them. The sample lists 150,000 to 200,000 clones, 84% seen once, with roughly 8% in the top ten. This TCR was sampled from a woman between 45 and 60 years old who had recovered from COVID-19. The rearrangement links TRBV4-2 to TRBJ1-5; 8 bases are shared with TRBD1. Sequencing was carried out using PBMCs or T cells enriched from blood (not recorded which). The CDR3 DNA reads TGTGCCAGCAGGACAGGGGATGGCAATCAGCCCCAGCATTTT. It codes for CASRTGDGNQPQHF.